What follows is one T cell receptor beta chain and its context. Its cognate antigen is unknown. The data were taken from a study of siplizumab effects on memory and regulatory T cells. Kept together in coculture, the mixed lymphocyte reaction cells spent five to six days at 37°C. The trim removed 2 bases at V and 4 bases at J, leaving 0 bases unmatched. Germline values: CDR1 SGHTA, CDR2 FQGTGA. CDR3 length: 13 amino acids. Assay: immunoSEQ multiplex PCR; the TCRdb copy retains only in-frame clones and omits some. The sample records 600 or so clones, 62% being singletons. Overall study findings and caveats: There appeared to be greater diversity in naive T cells than in memory cells, and naive T cells seemed major contributors to the alloresponse. Proliferating Tregs taken from siplizumab cultures were not shown to have a confirmed suppressive function.

The sample consisted of CFSE-low (dividing) CD4+ T cells sorted from an allogeneic mixed lymphocyte reaction. This chain connects TRBV7-3 to TRBJ2-5, with 8 bases matching TRBD2. The source of this sequence is a human donor in good health; the cells came from an allogeneic mixed lymphocyte reaction. CDR3 in DNA: TGTGCCAGCAGCTTACGGGGGGGAGAGACCCAGTACTTC. Its protein is CASSLRGGETQYF.